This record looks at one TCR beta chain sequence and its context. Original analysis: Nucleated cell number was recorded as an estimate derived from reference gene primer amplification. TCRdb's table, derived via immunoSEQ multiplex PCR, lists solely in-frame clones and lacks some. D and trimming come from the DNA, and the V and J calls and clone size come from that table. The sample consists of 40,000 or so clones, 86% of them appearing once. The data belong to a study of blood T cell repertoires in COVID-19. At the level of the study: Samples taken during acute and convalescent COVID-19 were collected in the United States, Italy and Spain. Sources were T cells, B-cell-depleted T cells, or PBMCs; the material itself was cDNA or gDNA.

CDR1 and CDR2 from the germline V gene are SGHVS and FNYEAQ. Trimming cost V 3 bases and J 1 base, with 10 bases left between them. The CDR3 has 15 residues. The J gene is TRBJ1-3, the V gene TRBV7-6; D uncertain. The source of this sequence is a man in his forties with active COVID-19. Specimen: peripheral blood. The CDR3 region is CASSLAAISGNTIYF. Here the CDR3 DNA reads TGTGCCAGCAGCTTGGCGGCAATTTCTGGAAACACCATATATTTT.